The 9 T cell receptor beta chains presented below share a single source sample, sequenced in a study of CDR3 diversity in severe acne. TCRdb itself ran the PCR reads through MiXCR, one entry per CDR3 protein. The profile covers approximately 84,000 distinct CDR3 sequences, with around 50% appearing a single time and 13% to 15% taken by the ten largest. The sample comprised blood. The receptors shown here come from a male donor in good health, without acne.

This clonotype was seen more than once but under ten times. This chain joins TRBV14 and TRBJ2-3; D is uncertain. The CDR3 has 15 residues. Germline CDR1 and CDR2: SGHDN and FVKESK. V was clipped by 6 bases and J by 1 base, with 14 bases between them. DNA for the CDR3: TGTGCCAGCAGTACACCCCATCGGGGCACAGATACGCAGTATTTT. As protein: CASSTPHRGTDTQYF.

This clonotype has only a few counts. This sequence joins TRBV5-1 and TRBJ2-1, with 8 bases lining up with TRBD1. V lost 0 bases to trimming and J lost 2 bases; unmatched junction nucleotides: 1. Germline V lookup: CDR1 SGHRS, CDR2 YFSETQ. The CDR3 consists of 15 residues. The CDR3 sequence is CASSLEQGAYNEQFF. As DNA, the CDR3 is TGCGCCAGCAGCTTGGAACAGGGGGCCTACAATGAGCAGTTCTTC.

The chain carries TRBV6-1 and TRBJ1-5; D might be TRBD1 (5 bases). V lost 2 bases and J lost 14, with 16 bases in between. The V gene's germline CDR1 is MNHNS and CDR2 SASEGT. The CDR3 loop spans 13 amino acids. The CDR3 DNA reads TGTGCCAGCAGTGAAAGAGCGGAGGGGTACGAGCATTTT. This translates into CASSERAEGYEHF.

The rearrangement links TRBV19 to TRBJ1-2; the D gene is possibly TRBD1 (5 bases). In germline, CDR1 is LNHDA, CDR2 SQIVND (reference sequence). The CDR3 sequence is 14 residues long. V was clipped by 9 bases and J by 5 bases, with 19 bases between them. CDR3: CASSRGQGDYGYTF. DNA for the CDR3: TGTGCCAGCAGCCGGGGCCAGGGCGATTATGGCTACACCTTC.

Details on this clonotype: This sequence may be a read error, since a much larger clone differs from it by one base. The CDR3 sequence is CSASGRGPYEQYF. CDR3 bases: TGCAGTGCTAGCGGGAGGGGCCCCTACGAGCAGTACTTC. V gene TRBV20-1 combines with J gene TRBJ2-7, with 8 bases identical to TRBD2. CDR3 length: 13 amino acids. The V gene end was trimmed by 3 bases and the J gene end by 2 bases; junction bases not matched to a gene: 3. The V gene's germline CDR1 is DFQATT and CDR2 SNEGSKA (reference sequence).

The table lists this clonotype with many counts. The V and J genes are TRBV6-6 and TRBJ2-1; D is undetermined. Between the trimmed V and J ends, which lost 6 bases and 6 bases, there was a span of 15 bases. This CDR3 contains 14 residues. Germline CDR1 and CDR2: MNHNY and SVGAGI (reference sequence). The CDR3 sequence: CASSKNPPGNEQFF. DNA for the CDR3: TGTGCCAGCAGCAAAAATCCCCCCGGCAATGAGCAGTTCTTC.

The chain recombines TRBV20-1 with TRBJ1-2; possibly TRBD1 for D (5 bases). The CDR3 covers 13 residues. Per the germline V gene, CDR1 is DFQATT and CDR2 is SNEGSKA (reference sequence). Trimming removed 0 bases from V and 8 bases from J, with 13 bases in between. The CDR3 nucleotides read TGCAGTGCTAGAGATCTTTGGGGGAAGGGCTACACCTTC. It yields the protein CSARDLWGKGYTF.

This clonotype appeared a few times. This chain connects TRBV7-9 to TRBJ2-2; 8 nucleotides match TRBD1. The CDR3 runs 12 residues. V shed 8 bases and J 4 bases; nucleotides not matched to a gene: 0. Germline CDR1 SEHNR, CDR2 FQNEAQ (reference sequence). The CDR3 DNA follows: TGTGCCAGCGACAGGGGCACCGGGGAGCTGTTTTTT. This gives the protein CASDRGTGELFF. Full variable domain (missing parts from reference TRBV7-9 and TRBJ2-2): DTGVSQNPRHKITKRGQNVTFRCDPISEHNRLYWYRQTLGQGPEFLTYFQNEAQLEKSRLLSDRFSAERPKGSFSTLEIQRTEQGDSAMYLCASDRGTGELFFGEGSRLTVL.

This clonotype was counted at least ten times. This sequence joins TRBV6-6 and TRBJ2-3; 8 positions match TRBD1. The ends lost 6 bases at V and 3 bases at J; junction bases unmatched: 11. The CDR3 extends over 16 amino acids. In germline, CDR1 is MNHNY, CDR2 SVGAGI (reference sequence). The CDR3 DNA reads as TGTGCCAGCAGCCCCTCTGGACAGGGACGTACAGATACGCAGTATTTT. Residues: CASSPSGQGRTDTQYF.